The clone carrying this T cell receptor beta chain was seen at least ten times. Its antigen remains unidentified. The missing CDR3 end, 3 residues past where the read stops, is filled in from the germline J gene. The sample is drawn from a study of T cell clonality in common variable immunodeficiency. Findings of the study overall: Compared with controls, CVID subjects had fewer shared TCRbeta clones.

The method was immunoSEQ multiplex PCR; TCRdb's version includes in-frame clones alone and lacks a portion of them. The sample includes tens of thousands of clones, none of them occurring once. CDR3 length equals 15 residues. J gave up 0 bases and V 7 bases, and 11 bases lay outside the gene matches. Per germline, CDR1 SQVTM and CDR2 ANQGSEA. The source of this sequence is a person aged 18 to 70 in good health. This chain uses TRBV29-1 with TRBJ1-1, with 7 nucleotides matching TRBD1. Material for sequencing was peripheral blood mononuclear cells. The CDR3 bases that were read are TGCAGCGCAGCAGGGGGTTGGGGCATGAACACTGAA. It encodes CSAAGGWGMNTE. In full, the CDR3 reads CSAAGGWGMNTEAFF. Full variable domain (missing parts from reference TRBV29-1 and TRBJ1-1): SAVISQKPSRDICQRGTSLTIQCQVDSQVTMMFWYRQQPGQSLTLIATANQGSEATYESGFVIDKFPISRPNLTFSTLTVSNMSPEDSSIYLCSAAGGWGMNTEAFFGQGTRLTVV.